This T cell receptor (beta chain) was documented in a study of T cell responses to AZD1222 COVID-19 vaccine (dated by TCRdb to the early 2020s). Background on the whole study: AZD1222 recipients with second doses at about 4 weeks or about 12 weeks were pooled, because spike-specific TCR depth and breadth did not differ between schedules. TCR sequencing was performed for some 250 trial participants, of whom 200 to 220 were given two doses of AZD1222 and 26 were given two doses of MenACWY control vaccine. Trial participants were enrolled by age into subgroups of 18-55, 56-69 and 70-plus years, and around 150, 28 and 57 TCR-sequenced participants, respectively, were included in these subgroups.

Broad study findings and their caveats: Reportedly, almost half of the unique spike-specific TCRs recognized epitopes lying outside the regions that are mutated in the B.1.351 and B.1.1.7 variants. Participants were mostly white British, with more females than males. The authors suggested clonal diversity may have been underestimated. CD4 TCRs associated with the vaccine covered the entire spike protein, and the dominant responses were in regions 160-218 and 743-854. Because no samples from the day 14 peak response were available, repertoires could be characterized only after the peak T cell response. After two AZD1222 doses, spike-specific TCR breadth and depth were significantly higher than at day 0 and than in MenACWY recipients. The 56-69-year group was small, and its depth increase did not reach significance, likely because of low power. Conclusions about previously exposed vaccinees were limited because only a handful of AZD1222 recipients were SARS-CoV-2 seropositive at baseline.

V trim: 5 bases; J trim: 0 bases; unmatched bases: 16. From a lookup of the germline V gene, CDR1 and CDR2 are SGHTA and FQGTGA. Inclusive of the bounding cysteine and phenylalanine, the CDR3 is 19 residues long. Only the CDR3 region is kept as DNA, spanning 57 bases read in frame from base 1. The CDR3 regions of human TCRbeta chains were analyzed by immunosequencing. In the paper's pipeline: TCRs in the repertoires were compared against a reference library of SARS-CoV-2-specific TCRs that had been generated with the MIRA antigen-specificity platform. Breadth was defined as the fraction of unique TCRs that were SARS-CoV-2-associated. Depth was defined as the fraction of total T cells that were SARS-CoV-2-associated. Using the MIRA data, each spike-specific TCR was assigned both to the spike region to which the TCR was reactive and to a CD4 or CD8 class. Log10-transformed breadth and depth values were compared by one-way ANOVA with Sidak's multiple comparisons tests. What TCRdb holds here is the immuneACCESS table cut down to in-frame rearrangements. Part of the clones is not present; checked against another copy, under half of the missing clones reflect an unresolved V gene, and the others are unexplained. The DNA was the basis for D and trimming; V, J and clone size are from that table. This sample gives some 140,000 clones in total; 90% of them show up just once. Under 20% of the sample is in the top ten clones.

Interpreted using the paper, the time point label stands for: baseline before first vaccination. Samples from vaccinated people were obtained from the UK trials COV001 and COV002, which included a single-blind randomized controlled phase 2/3 trial of AZD1222 (ChAdOx1 nCoV-19) in healthy adults. For TCRbeta chain sequencing, PBMC samples were collected from trial participants at day 0 and at day 28 after the second dose. In regard to this clone: Its recognized antigen is unknown. Nothing much larger sits one base from this clone, and base qualities are not available.

The chain uses TRBV7-3 and TRBJ1-3; 7 bases in the middle match TRBD1. This sequence originates from an adult in good health. Sequenced here: peripheral blood, sampled on day 0 of AZD1222 vaccination. DNA sequence: TGTGCCAGCAGCGAAAGGTTAGGGACAGCTTACCTCTCTGGAAACACCATATATTTT. This sequence encodes CASSERLGTAYLSGNTIYF. The full variable domain, completed from the reference TRBV7-3 and TRBJ1-3 proteins outside the CDR3, reads GAGVSQTPSNKVTEKGKYVELRCDPISGHTALYWYRQSLGQGPEFLIYFQGTGAADDSGLPNDRFFAVRPEGSVSTLKIQRTERGDSAVYLCASSERLGTAYLSGNTIYFGEGSWLTVV.